This T cell receptor (beta chain) was sequenced for a study of identical twins. V dropped 4 bases and J dropped 5 bases, with 11 bases sitting between them. The V gene's germline CDR1 is DFQATT and CDR2 SNEGSKA (reference sequence). The CDR3 covers 13 residues. Using its own MiXCR run on the 5' RACE reads, TCRdb lists one record per CDR3 protein. The repertoire holds hundreds of thousands of distinct CDR3 sequences, with 21% as singletons. The same data also went into a second study, on T cells expressing NK-cell markers. That work contributes: Sorted T-cell subsets CD3+CD56+NKG2C+, CD3+CD56+NKG2C- and CD3+CD56-NKG2C+ were TCR beta-sequenced. Seven HCMV-seropositive donors and one seronegative donor made up the eight sequenced donors. Top CD8+ clonotypes included the dominant CD3+CD56+NKG2C+ clonotypes in six donors.

V usage is TRBV20-1 and J usage is TRBJ2-2; a possible D gene is TRBD1 (5 bases). This TCR derives from a woman aged 18-29 years in good health. Sample: PBMCs. The CDR3, as DNA: TGCAGTGCTAAGGGGTTATATACCGGGGAGCTGTTTTTT. The encoded protein is CSAKGLYTGELFF.